One T cell receptor (beta chain) is described in this entry. Its antigen remains unidentified. One junction end disagrees with the germline gene, perhaps due to a read error. The data derive from a study of response to subunit inactivated influenza vaccine. Study conclusions and caveats: The authors suggested that few new T cells are recruited per seasonal influenza vaccination.

One entry per CDR3 protein, called by TCRdb with MiXCR from the RT-PCR reads. This sample carries some 500,000 distinct CDR3 sequences, 16% of them seen once, and the ten largest clones take roughly 3%. Germline-derived CDR1 and CDR2 are SQVTM and ANQGSEA. The CDR3 is 15 amino acids. The origin of this receptor is a man aged 50 to 75 who received an inactivated influenza vaccine. The chain carries TRBV29-1 and TRBJ2-7; 7 nucleotides align to TRBD2. The specimen comprised CD4+ T cells sorted from PBMCs, sampled 23 months after vaccination. Here the CDR3 DNA reads TGCAGCGTTGAAGATCCGGGGGGAAGCTCCTACGCGCAGTACTTC. It codes for CSVEDPGGSSYAQYF.